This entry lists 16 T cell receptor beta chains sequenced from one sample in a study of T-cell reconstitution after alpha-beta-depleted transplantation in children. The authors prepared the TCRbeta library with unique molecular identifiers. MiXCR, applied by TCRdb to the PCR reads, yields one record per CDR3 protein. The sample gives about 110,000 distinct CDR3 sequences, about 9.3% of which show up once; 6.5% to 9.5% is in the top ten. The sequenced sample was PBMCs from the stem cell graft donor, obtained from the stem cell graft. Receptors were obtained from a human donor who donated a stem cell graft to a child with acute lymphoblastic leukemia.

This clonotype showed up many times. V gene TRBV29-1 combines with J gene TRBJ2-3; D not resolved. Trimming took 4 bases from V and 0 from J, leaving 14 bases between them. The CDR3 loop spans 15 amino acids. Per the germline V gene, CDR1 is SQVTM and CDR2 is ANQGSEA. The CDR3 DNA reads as TGCAGCGTTGCCCCGGAGACGGCTAGCACAGATACGCAGTATTTT. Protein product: CSVAPETASTDTQYF.

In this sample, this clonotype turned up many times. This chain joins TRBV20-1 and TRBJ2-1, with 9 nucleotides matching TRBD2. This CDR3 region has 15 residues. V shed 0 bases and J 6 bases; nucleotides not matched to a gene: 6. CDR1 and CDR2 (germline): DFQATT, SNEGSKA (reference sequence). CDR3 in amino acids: CSARERLAGPNEQFF. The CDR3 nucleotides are TGCAGTGCTAGAGAACGGCTAGCGGGGCCCAATGAGCAGTTCTTC.

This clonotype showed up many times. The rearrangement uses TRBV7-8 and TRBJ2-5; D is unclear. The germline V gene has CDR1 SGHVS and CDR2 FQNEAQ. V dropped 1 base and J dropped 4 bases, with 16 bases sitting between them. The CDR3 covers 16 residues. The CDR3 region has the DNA TGTGCCAGCAGCTTAGTGTCATCGCAGGTCGGAGAGACCCAGTACTTC. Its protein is CASSLVSSQVGETQYF.

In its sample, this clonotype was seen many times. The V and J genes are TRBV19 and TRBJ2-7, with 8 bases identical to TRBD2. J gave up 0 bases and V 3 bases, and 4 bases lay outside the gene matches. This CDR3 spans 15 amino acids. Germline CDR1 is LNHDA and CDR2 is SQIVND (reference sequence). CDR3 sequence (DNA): TGTGCCAGTAGTATCGGGGGGGGCAACTCCTACGAGCAGTACTTC. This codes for CASSIGGGNSYEQYF. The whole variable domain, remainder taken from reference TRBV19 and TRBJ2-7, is DGGITQSPKYLFRKEGQNVTLSCEQNLNHDAMYWYRQDPGQGLRLIYYSQIVNDFQKGDIAEGYSVSREKKESFPLTVTSAQKNPTAFYLCASSIGGGNSYEQYFGPGTRLTVT.

CDR3 sequence reads: CASSGDGMSSYNEQFF. CDR3 sequence (DNA): TGTGCCAGTAGCGGGGATGGGATGAGCTCCTACAATGAGCAGTTCTTC. The gene calls are TRBV19 and TRBJ2-1, with D perhaps matching TRBD2 (5 bases). Trimming left V 6 bases short and J 0 bases short, with 15 bases between. The CDR3 loop spans 16 amino acids. CDR1 is LNHDA, CDR2 SQIVND, per germline (reference sequence).

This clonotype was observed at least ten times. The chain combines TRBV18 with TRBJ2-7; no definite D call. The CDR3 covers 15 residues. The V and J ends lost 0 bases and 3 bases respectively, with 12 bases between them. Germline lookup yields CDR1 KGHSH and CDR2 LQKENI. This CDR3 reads CASSPPGTHFYEQYF. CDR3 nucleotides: TGTGCCAGCTCACCACCGGGAACACATTTCTACGAGCAGTACTTC.

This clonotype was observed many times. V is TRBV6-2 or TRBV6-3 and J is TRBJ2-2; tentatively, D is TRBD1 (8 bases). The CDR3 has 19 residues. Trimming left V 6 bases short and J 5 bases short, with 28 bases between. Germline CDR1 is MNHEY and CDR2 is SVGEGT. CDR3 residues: CASRSRGAGGGAGTGELFF. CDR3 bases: TGTGCCAGCAGGAGTCGTGGCGCAGGGGGCGGAGCGGGGACCGGGGAGCTGTTTTTT.

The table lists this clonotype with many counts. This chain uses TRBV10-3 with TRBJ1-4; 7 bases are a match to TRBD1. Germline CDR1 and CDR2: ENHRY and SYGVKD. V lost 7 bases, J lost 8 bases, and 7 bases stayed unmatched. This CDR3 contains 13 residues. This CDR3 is CAINTGVEEKLFF. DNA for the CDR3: TGTGCCATCAATACAGGGGTGGAGGAAAAACTGTTTTTT.

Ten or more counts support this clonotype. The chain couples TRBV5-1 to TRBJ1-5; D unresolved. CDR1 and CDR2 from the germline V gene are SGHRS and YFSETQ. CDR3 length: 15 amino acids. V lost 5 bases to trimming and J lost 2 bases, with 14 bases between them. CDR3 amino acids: CASRFDPGGNQPQHF. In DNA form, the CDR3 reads TGCGCCAGCAGGTTTGACCCAGGAGGCAATCAGCCCCAGCATTTT.

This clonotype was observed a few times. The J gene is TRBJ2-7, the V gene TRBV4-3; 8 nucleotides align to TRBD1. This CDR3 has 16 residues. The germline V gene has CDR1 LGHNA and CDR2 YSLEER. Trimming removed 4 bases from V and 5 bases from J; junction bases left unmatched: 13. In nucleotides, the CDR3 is TGCGCCAGCAGCCCGAACACCGGGACAGGTAGCGACGAGCAGTACTTC. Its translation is CASSPNTGTGSDEQYF.

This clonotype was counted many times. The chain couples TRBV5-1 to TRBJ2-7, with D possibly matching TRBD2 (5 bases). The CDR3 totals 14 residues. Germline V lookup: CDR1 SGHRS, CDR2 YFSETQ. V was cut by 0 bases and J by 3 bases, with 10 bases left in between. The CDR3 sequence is CASSLGSTNYEQYF. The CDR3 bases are TGCGCCAGCAGCTTGGGTTCGACTAACTACGAGCAGTACTTC.

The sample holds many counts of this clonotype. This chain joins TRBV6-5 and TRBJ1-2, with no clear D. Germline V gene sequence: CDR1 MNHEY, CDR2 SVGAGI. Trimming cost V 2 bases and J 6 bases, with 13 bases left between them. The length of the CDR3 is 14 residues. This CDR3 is CASSYTPRGDGYTF. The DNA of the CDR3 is TGTGCCAGCAGTTACACTCCGCGGGGTGATGGCTACACCTTC.

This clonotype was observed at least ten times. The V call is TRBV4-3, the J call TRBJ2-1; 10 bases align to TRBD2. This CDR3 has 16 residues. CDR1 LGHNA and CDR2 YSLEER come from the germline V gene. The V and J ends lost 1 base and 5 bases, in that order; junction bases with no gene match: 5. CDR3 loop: CASSQGAGGNDNEQFF. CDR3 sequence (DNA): TGCGCCAGCAGCCAAGGAGCGGGGGGGAATGACAATGAGCAGTTCTTC.

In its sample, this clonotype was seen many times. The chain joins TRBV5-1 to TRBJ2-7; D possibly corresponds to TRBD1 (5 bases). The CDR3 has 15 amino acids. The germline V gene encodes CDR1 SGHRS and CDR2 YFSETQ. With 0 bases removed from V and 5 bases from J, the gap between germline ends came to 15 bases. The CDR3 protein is CASSLGQGPLHEQYF. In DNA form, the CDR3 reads TGCGCCAGCAGCTTGGGGCAGGGTCCCTTGCACGAGCAGTACTTC.

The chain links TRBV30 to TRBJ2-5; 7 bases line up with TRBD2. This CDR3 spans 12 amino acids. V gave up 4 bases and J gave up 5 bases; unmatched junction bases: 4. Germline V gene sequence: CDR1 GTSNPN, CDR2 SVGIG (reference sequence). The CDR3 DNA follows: TGTGCCTGGATGGGGGGGGGTGAGACCCAGTACTTC. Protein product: CAWMGGGETQYF. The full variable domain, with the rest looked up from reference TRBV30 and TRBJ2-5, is SQTIHQWPATLVQPVGSPLSLECTVEGTSNPNLYWYRQAAGRGLQLLFYSVGIGQISSEVPQNLSASRPQDRQFILSSKKLLLSDSGFYLCAWMGGGETQYFGPGTRLLVL.

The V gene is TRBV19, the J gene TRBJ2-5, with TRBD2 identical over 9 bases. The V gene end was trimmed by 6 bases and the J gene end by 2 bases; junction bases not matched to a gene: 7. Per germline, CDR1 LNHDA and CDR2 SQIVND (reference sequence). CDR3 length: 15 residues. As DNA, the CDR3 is TGTGCCAGTAGCAAACTAGCGGGCCTTCAAGAGACCCAGTACTTC. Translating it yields CASSKLAGLQETQYF.